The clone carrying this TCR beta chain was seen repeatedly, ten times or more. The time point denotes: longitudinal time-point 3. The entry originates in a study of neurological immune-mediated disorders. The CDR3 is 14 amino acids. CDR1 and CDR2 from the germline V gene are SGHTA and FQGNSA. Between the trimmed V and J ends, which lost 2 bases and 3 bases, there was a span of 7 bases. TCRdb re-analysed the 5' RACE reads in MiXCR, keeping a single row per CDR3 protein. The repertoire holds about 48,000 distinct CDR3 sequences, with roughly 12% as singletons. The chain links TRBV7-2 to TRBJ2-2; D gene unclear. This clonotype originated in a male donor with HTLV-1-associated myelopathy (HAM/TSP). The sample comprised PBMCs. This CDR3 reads CASSLFSYTGELFF. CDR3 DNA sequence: TGTGCCAGCAGCTTATTTAGTTACACCGGGGAGCTGTTTTTT.